This entry concerns a single T cell receptor beta chain. This receptor's antigen is unknown. Per-base qualities were not stored, and no clone one base away is much larger. The sample is drawn from a study of cytomegalovirus exposure and HLA in healthy donors (dated by TCRdb to the late 2010s). A note on the overall study: An earlier analysis of a few hundred of the donors reported 276 Gb of sequence data and 117 million unique TCR beta sequences obtained from about 170 million T cells. An early release covering roughly 600 HLA-typed donors comprised approximately 290 gigabases of sequencing data and roughly 85 million unique TCR sequences. Among the roughly 400 genotyped donors, more than 70% belonged to the genetic ancestry cluster associated with self-reported Caucasian donors. The study aimed to test whether cataloging public T cell receptors could reveal signatures of past pathogen exposure. The T cell repertoires of 550 to 850 subjects were profiled by immunosequencing and related to cytomegalovirus serostatus. Besides the first cohort of roughly 640 subjects, a separate validation cohort made up of 120 different subjects was used. To predict cytomegalovirus infection status, the study brought together high-throughput TCR immunosequencing, statistical association of individual TCRs with disease status, and machine learning. A later analysis re-analyzed previously published TCR beta repertoires from 650 to 800 donors and added high-resolution HLA genotyping to study TCR occurrence patterns. The later analysis used no new phenotypic data to find candidate immune exposures, relying instead on TCR beta sequences and their occurrence across donors. To decide whether each TCR beta V gene segment behaved as functional or pseudogenic, an earlier analysis of some 600 of the donors relied on high-throughput TCR beta sequencing. Alongside the repertoire data, information on donor age, sex, ethnicity and CMV serostatus was compiled. Genome-wide SNP genotypes for about 65% of the 666 donors were used in a later genetic analysis, which treated that subset as a discovery cohort. Every repertoire in the discovery cohort had been generated on one and the same sequencing platform. Both class I and class II loci were covered by HLA typing, at four-digit resolution. Typing coverage varied by locus: about 620-630 donors for A, B, C, DRB1 and DQB1; roughly 560 for DQA1; more than 600 for DPA1; about 450 for DPB1. Four to six DR-DQ haplotypes were handled as single units for association and clustering, since linkage in the cohort was strong. Among roughly 370 genotyped donors of the cohort, an average of about 240,000 unique TCR beta nucleotide sequences were sequenced per donor, roughly 20% of them non-productive. Results the study describes overall, beyond this receptor: Linkage disequilibrium might explain the correlated functional status among segregating V segments, but an unknown experimental factor could not be excluded. According to a later analysis, parvovirus B19, influenza, CMV and Epstein-Barr virus appeared linked to several top co-occurrence clusters. Because counts were too low, about 18 rarely observed V segments, including chromosome 9 orphons, were excluded from the earlier analysis of under 650 of the donors. An earlier analysis of approximately 570 of the donors showed that most TCR beta V segments appeared in productive rearrangements either about 87% or about 30% of the time, which broadly matched IMGT annotations. According to the authors, the approach could potentially be generalized to other disease states and immunological phenotypes. When HLA alleles, especially DR and DQ, strongly co-occurred, attributing TCR associations to individual alleles was difficult. A further reported finding was that TCR beta sequences accurately predicted the HLA-A and HLA-B alleles for most subjects in the first cohort. A few of the identified cytomegalovirus-associated TCR beta chains were confirmed in vitro to be specific for cytomegalovirus antigens. Because HLA typing was unavailable for some donors at each locus, only the typed subset was used in association tests. The cohort was sequenced for TCR beta chains only, and without alpha or paired-chain data the features that could be detected were limited. The sequencing pipeline was judged likely to have produced a cluster of highly shared sequence variants as a technical artifact. Most TCR sequences were seen in very few donors, while some public TCRs were found in many individuals. An association between a missense DCLRE1C variant and V-gene and J-gene trimming of TCR beta chains was found in a later genetic analysis and replicated in an independent cohort. In a later analysis, HLA-associated TCR beta chains showed more clonal expansion and lower generation probabilities than non-associated chains that were equally common. Most CMV-associated TCR beta chains appeared to be HLA-restricted in a later analysis, and the HLA associations seemed to be driven largely by CMV exposure. The only immune exposure information available for the cohort was CMV serostatus. The classifier was reported to diagnose cytomegalovirus status with high specificity and sensitivity in both the original cohort and the validation cohort. A total of 150 to 200 TCR beta chains were listed by the study as associated with cytomegalovirus. A later genetic analysis reported fewer N-insertions in productive TCRs among donors in an Asian-associated ancestry cluster than the roughly 700-donor mean. Presence/absence analyses assumed roughly uniform sequencing depth across donors, an assumption that may not hold. Because the 87-base-pair reads could not distinguish some IMGT-functional V segments, including TRBV6-2 and TRBV6-3, those segments were excluded. In a later analysis, more than 15,000 TCR beta sequences were associated with specific HLA alleles at a false discovery rate of 0.05. In a later analysis, TCR association rates were found to vary across HLA loci, with the most associated TCRs seen for DRB1 alleles and the fewest for HLA-C alleles.

The cohort consisted of more than 650 healthy bone marrow donors. All cohort members were sampled while nominally healthy, although unrecorded immune exposures were likely present. The donor was CMV seronegative and belonged to the group of under 400 seronegative cohort members. Every donor gave a peripheral blood sample, and the peripheral blood mononuclear cells from that sample were used for TCR beta sequencing. The Qiagen DNeasy Blood Extraction Kit was used to extract genomic DNA from the blood cell samples. Receptors were amplified or captured by the immunoSEQ multiplex PCR assay. The multiplex PCR relied on a mix of 60 forward primers for TCR Vbeta segments and 13 reverse primers for TCR Jbeta segments. The CDR3 region of rearranged TCR beta genes was amplified from genomic DNA by a multiplex PCR assay. The Illumina HiSeq System was used to sequence the amplified TCR beta libraries as 87-base-pair reads. Per the authors' processing: A later analysis tallied around 82 million unique TCR beta chains across the 660 or so repertoires, and around 9.9 million of those chains were shared by two or more donors. Raw reads were error-corrected and collapsed into unique sequences with a nearest-neighbor algorithm that merged closely related sequences to remove PCR and sequencing errors. CDR3 sequences were aligned to IMGT reference sequences to assign V, D and J gene segments. For a sequence to be retained, a match of at least six nucleotides was required to both a V gene segment and a J gene segment. Rearrangements were classified as productive when the CDR3 lacked stop codons and remained in frame with V and J, and all other rearrangements were classified as non-productive. Following IMGT convention, CDR3 was defined as the stretch from the second conserved V-encoded cysteine up to the conserved J-encoded phenylalanine. The earlier analysis of about 620 of the donors excluded sequences that lacked an unambiguous match to a single V gene segment. An earlier analysis of 500 to 600 of the donors classified V segments as functional when productive rearrangements were above 56.7% and as segregating when the standard deviation between donors was above 5%. A statistical classification framework was developed to diagnose cytomegalovirus status using the catalog of TCR beta chain sequences. In a later analysis, TCR nucleotide sequences were compared against IMGT/GENE-DB human TR gene sequences so that V and J genes could be assigned. A later analysis assigned CDR3 sequences and most-parsimonious VDJ recombination scenarios with the TCRdist pipeline. In a later analysis, each TCR beta chain was defined by its CDR3 amino acid sequence together with its V-gene family, and reads without a unique V-gene family were excluded. A later analysis removed several hundred highly shared, low-generation-probability nucleotide sequences to deal with suspected cross-contamination and a sequencing artifact. A later analysis calculated a clonal expansion index for each public chain from normalized within-repertoire ranks of inferred template counts. Generation probabilities in a later analysis came from a VDJ recombination model fitted to out-of-frame rearrangements, and those results were checked against IGoR. A later analysis scored TCR-TCR, TCR-HLA and TCR-CMV co-occurrence with hypergeometric tests, applying a repertoire-size bias correction to TCR pairs. False discovery rates were estimated in a later analysis by permuting HLA or CMV assignments 20 times. In a later analysis, co-occurring TCRs were grouped using DBSCAN, with TCRdist sequence similarity added in when clustering inside HLA-allele-positive subsets. Co-occurrence clustering excluded repertoires with fewer than 30,000 or more than 120,000 public chains, plus five with anomalous nucleotide sharing. Held by TCRdb, this immuneACCESS table contains in-frame sequences only and omits some clones. Under half of the omission traces to an unresolved V gene where checked; the cause of the rest is unknown. For V, J and clone size, that table is used; D and trimming come from the DNA. In all, the sample holds approximately 140,000 clones, and about four fifths of those were seen once. The ten top clones hold about 2.2% of the sample.

According to the germline V gene, CDR1 reads SGHRS and CDR2 reads YFSETQ. From the cysteine through the phenylalanine, the CDR3 covers 14 amino acids. Of all the DNA, just the CDR3 is kept, 42 bases in frame from base 1. V loses 3 bases at its end and J loses 0 bases; junction bases beyond the gene matches: 1. Sequencing used PBMCs. The sequence joins TRBV5-1 to TRBJ2-7; 9 central bases correspond to TRBD1. The origin of this receptor is a man younger than 40 in good health and CMV-seronegative. The DNA sequence is TGCGCCAGCAGCTGGGACAGGGCCTCCTACGAGCAGTACTTC. Its protein reads: CASSWDRASYEQYF.